The rows below give T cell receptor beta chains drawn from one sample of a study of long-term antiretroviral therapy in people with HIV. The data were produced by immunoSEQ multiplex PCR, yet TCRdb's version contains in-frame clones alone and is incomplete. The sample includes about 17,000 clones, 76% of them seen just once. Sequencing was performed on unsorted PBMCs, taken approximately 2.5 years before starting antiretroviral therapy. The receptors originated from a woman aged 45-65 years with HIV. Both conserved end residues are part of each CDR3. The D gene is left open where the match is weak. Some rows mark clone size as missing; the rest say once, few, many or name a class of expanded clone.

CDR3: CASSDGQGENSPLHF; DNA: TGTGCCAGCAGCGATGGACAGGGGGAAAATTCACCCCTCCACTTT; D: TRBD1; J: TRBJ1-6; V: TRBV9; size: many
CDR3: CASSLSLSSETQYF; DNA: TGTGCCAGCAGTTTATCGTTGTCCAGCGAGACCCAGTACTTC; D: .; J: TRBJ2-5; V: TRBV27; size: .
CDR3: CAGGRVPGTGELFF; DNA: TGTGCCGGCGGACGGGTACCGGGGACCGGGGAGCTGTTTTTT; D: .; J: TRBJ2-2; V: TRBV11-2; size: .
CDR3: CATQGQATGELFF; DNA: TGTGCCACCCAGGGACAGGCCACCGGGGAGCTGTTTTTT; D: TRBD1; J: TRBJ2-2; V: TRBV5-4; size: .
CDR3: CASSKTGEGGGELFF; DNA: TGTGCCAGCAGTAAAACAGGGGAGGGCGGCGGGGAGCTGTTTTTT; D: .; J: TRBJ2-2; V: TRBV6-5; size: .
CDR3: CASSLTPSERTQYF; DNA: TGTGCCAGCAGCTTAACTCCATCGGAGAGGACCCAGTACTTC; D: .; J: TRBJ2-5; V: TRBV11-2; size: .
CDR3: CASGFTGEGNIQYF; DNA: TGTGCTAGTGGTTTTACCGGGGAAGGGAACATTCAGTACTTC; D: .; J: TRBJ2-4; V: TRBV12-5; size: few
CDR3: CASSYGGTIYF; DNA: TGTGCCAGCAGTTATGGGGGGACCATATATTTT; D: .; J: TRBJ1-3; V: TRBV6-6; size: .
CDR3: CASSDRAGQNTEAFF; DNA: TGTGCCAGCAGTGACCGGGCAGGCCAGAACACTGAAGCTTTCTTT; D: .; J: TRBJ1-1; V: TRBV2; size: few
CDR3: CASSRPGQTEAFF; DNA: TGTGCCAGCAGTAGGCCTGGACAGACTGAAGCTTTCTTT; D: .; J: TRBJ1-1; V: TRBV25-1; size: .
CDR3: CASSVSSGNTGELFF; DNA: TGTGCCAGCAGCGTATCGTCAGGGAACACCGGGGAGCTGTTTTTT; D: .; J: TRBJ2-2; V: TRBV9; size: few
CDR3: CASSLVFAGGVQETQYF; DNA: TGTGCCAGCAGCTTAGTATTCGCGGGGGGGGTCCAAGAGACCCAGTACTTC; D: TRBD2; J: TRBJ2-5; V: TRBV11-2; size: once
CDR3: CASLLAGGPTDTQYF; DNA: TGTGCCAGTTTACTAGCGGGGGGCCCCACAGATACGCAGTATTTT; D: TRBD2; J: TRBJ2-3; V: TRBV2; size: .
CDR3: CASSLAGWTGELFF; DNA: TGCGCCAGCAGCTTAGCGGGTTGGACCGGGGAGCTGTTTTTT; D: .; J: TRBJ2-2; V: TRBV5-1; size: .
CDR3: CASSLHNAGGETQYF; DNA: TGTGCCAGCAGCTTACATAACGCGGGCGGGGAGACCCAGTACTTC; D: .; J: TRBJ2-5; V: TRBV7-9; size: .
CDR3: CASSTTGDGYTF; DNA: TGCGCCAGCAGCACCACAGGGGATGGCTACACCTTC; D: TRBD1; J: TRBJ1-2; V: TRBV5-1; size: .
CDR3: CASSLAPPGELFF; DNA: TGTGCCAGCAGCTTAGCCCCGCCAGGGGAGCTGTTTTTT; D: .; J: TRBJ2-2; V: TRBV11-3; size: .
CDR3: CASGDSPLHF; DNA: TGTGCCAGCGGGGACAGTCCCCTCCACTTT; D: TRBD1; J: TRBJ1-6; V: TRBV6-5; size: once
CDR3: CASSEAWDRSSGNTIYF; DNA: TGTGCCAGCAGTGAAGCTTGGGACAGGAGCTCTGGAAACACCATATATTTT; D: TRBD1; J: TRBJ1-3; V: TRBV6-1; size: .
CDR3: CASSSLETGDTGELFF; DNA: TGCGCCAGCAGCTCGCTCGAGACAGGGGATACCGGGGAGCTGTTTTTT; D: TRBD1; J: TRBJ2-2; V: TRBV5-1; size: .
CDR3: CASSQQGNNSPLHF; DNA: TGTGCCAGCTCACAACAGGGTAACAATTCACCCCTCCACTTT; D: .; J: TRBJ1-6; V: TRBV18; size: .
CDR3: CASSVRGGTGIQETQYF; DNA: TGTGCCAGCAGCGTTAGGGGGGGGACAGGGATCCAAGAGACCCAGTACTTC; D: TRBD1; J: TRBJ2-5; V: TRBV9; size: .
CDR3: CASSVLSSQSYNEQFF; DNA: TGTGCCAGCAGCGTGCTGTCGTCACAATCCTACAATGAGCAGTTCTTC; D: .; J: TRBJ2-1; V: TRBV9; size: once
CDR3: CASGLVRGSGANVLTF; DNA: TGTGCTAGTGGTTTGGTACGGGGGTCCGGGGCCAACGTCCTGACTTTC; D: .; J: TRBJ2-6; V: TRBV12-5; size: .
CDR3: CASTISGGRSTDTQYF; DNA: TGTGCCAGCACCATTAGCGGGGGCCGTAGCACAGATACGCAGTATTTT; D: TRBD2; J: TRBJ2-3; V: TRBV7-9; size: .
CDR3: CASSLKRGPTDTQYF; DNA: TGTGCCAGCAGCTTGAAACGGGGTCCCACAGATACGCAGTATTTT; D: .; J: TRBJ2-3; V: TRBV11-3; size: .
CDR3: CAISESTPGEDQPQHF; DNA: TGTGCCATCAGTGAGTCGACGCCTGGGGAGGATCAGCCCCAGCATTTT; D: .; J: TRBJ1-5; V: TRBV10-3; size: .
CDR3: CASSLKRGANEKLFF; DNA: TGTGCCAGCAGCTTGAAAAGGGGAGCTAATGAAAAACTGTTTTTT; D: .; J: TRBJ1-4; V: TRBV5-4; size: .
CDR3: CASSLGGSPLHF; DNA: TGTGCCAGCAGCTTAGGTGGCTCACCCCTCCACTTT; D: .; J: TRBJ1-6; V: TRBV7-9; size: .
CDR3: CASSDSVRGFIDTQYF; DNA: TGTGCCAGCAGTGATAGTGTCAGGGGGTTTATAGATACGCAGTATTTT; D: TRBD1; J: TRBJ2-3; V: TRBV25-1; size: .
CDR3: CASSVGGPYGAGELFF; DNA: TGTGCCAGCAGCGTTGGGGGCCCCTATGGGGCCGGGGAGCTGTTTTTT; D: .; J: TRBJ2-2; V: TRBV9; size: .
CDR3: CSATGGQGGETQYF; DNA: TGCAGCGCTACCGGGGGACAGGGAGGAGAGACCCAGTACTTC; D: TRBD1; J: TRBJ2-5; V: TRBV29-1; size: .
CDR3: CASRRPGQGIYEQYF; DNA: TGTGCCAGCAGACGCCCAGGACAGGGCATCTACGAGCAGTACTTC; D: TRBD1; J: TRBJ2-7; V: TRBV6-5; size: .
CDR3: CASSGPTSRSTDTQYF; DNA: TGTGCCAGCAGCGGCCCGACTAGTCGTAGCACAGATACGCAGTATTTT; D: .; J: TRBJ2-3; V: TRBV4-2; size: .
CDR3: CASSPGVQETQYF; DNA: TGTGCCAGCTCACCCGGAGTCCAAGAGACCCAGTACTTC; D: .; J: TRBJ2-5; V: TRBV18; size: .
CDR3: CASSRGGLTQYF; DNA: TGTGCCAGCAGCCGAGGGGGCCTTACGCAGTATTTT; D: TRBD1; J: TRBJ2-3; V: TRBV5-6; size: .
CDR3: CASALGGLLQETQYF; DNA: TGTGCTAGTGCCTTGGGGGGGTTACTCCAAGAGACCCAGTACTTC; D: TRBD2; J: TRBJ2-5; V: TRBV12-5; size: few
CDR3: CASSPTASGSGANVLTF; DNA: TGCGCCAGCAGCCCGACAGCCTCGGGCTCTGGGGCCAACGTCCTGACTTTC; D: .; J: TRBJ2-6; V: TRBV5-1; size: once